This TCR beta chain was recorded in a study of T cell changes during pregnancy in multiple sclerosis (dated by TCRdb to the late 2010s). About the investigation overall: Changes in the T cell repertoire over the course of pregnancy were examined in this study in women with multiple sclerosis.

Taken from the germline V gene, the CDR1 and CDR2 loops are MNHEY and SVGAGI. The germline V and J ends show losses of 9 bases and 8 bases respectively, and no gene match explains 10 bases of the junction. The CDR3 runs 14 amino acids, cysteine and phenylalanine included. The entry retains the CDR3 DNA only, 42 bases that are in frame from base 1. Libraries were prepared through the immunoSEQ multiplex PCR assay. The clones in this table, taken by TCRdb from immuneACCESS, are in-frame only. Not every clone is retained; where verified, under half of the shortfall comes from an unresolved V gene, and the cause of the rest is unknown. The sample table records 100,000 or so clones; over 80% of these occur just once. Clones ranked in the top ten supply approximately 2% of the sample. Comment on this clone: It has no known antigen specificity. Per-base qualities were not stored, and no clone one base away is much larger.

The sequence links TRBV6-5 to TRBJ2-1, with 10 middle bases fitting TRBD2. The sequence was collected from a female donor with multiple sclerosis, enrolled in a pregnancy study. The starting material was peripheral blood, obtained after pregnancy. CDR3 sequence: CASSSGSYFDEQFF. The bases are TGTGCCAGTTCTAGCGGGAGTTATTTCGATGAGCAGTTCTTC.